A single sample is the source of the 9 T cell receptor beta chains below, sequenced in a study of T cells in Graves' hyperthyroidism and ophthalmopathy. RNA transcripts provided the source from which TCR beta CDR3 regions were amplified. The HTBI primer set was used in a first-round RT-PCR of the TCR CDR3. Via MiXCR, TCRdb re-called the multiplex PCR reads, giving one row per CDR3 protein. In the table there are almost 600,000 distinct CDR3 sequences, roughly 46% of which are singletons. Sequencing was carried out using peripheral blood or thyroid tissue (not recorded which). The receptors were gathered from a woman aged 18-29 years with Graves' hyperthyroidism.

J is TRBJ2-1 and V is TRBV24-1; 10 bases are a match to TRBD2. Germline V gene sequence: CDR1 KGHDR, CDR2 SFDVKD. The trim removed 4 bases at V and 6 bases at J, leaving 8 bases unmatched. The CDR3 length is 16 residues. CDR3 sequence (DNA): TGTGCCACCAGTGAAAGAAAGAGCGGGAGGGGCAATGAGCAGTTCTTC. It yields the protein CATSERKSGRGNEQFF.

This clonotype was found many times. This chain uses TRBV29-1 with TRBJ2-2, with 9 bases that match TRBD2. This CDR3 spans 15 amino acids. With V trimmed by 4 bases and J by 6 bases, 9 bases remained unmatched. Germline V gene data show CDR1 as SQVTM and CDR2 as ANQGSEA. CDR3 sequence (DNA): TGCAGCGTTGGATTTCGCGGGAGGGGAGCCGGGGAGCTGTTTTTT. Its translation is CSVGFRGRGAGELFF.

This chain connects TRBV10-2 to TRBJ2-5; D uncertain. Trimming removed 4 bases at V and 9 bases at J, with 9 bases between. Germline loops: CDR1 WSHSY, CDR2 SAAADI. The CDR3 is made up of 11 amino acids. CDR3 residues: CASSGGGSQYF. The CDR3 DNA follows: TGCGCCAGCAGTGGAGGTGGGTCCCAGTACTTC.

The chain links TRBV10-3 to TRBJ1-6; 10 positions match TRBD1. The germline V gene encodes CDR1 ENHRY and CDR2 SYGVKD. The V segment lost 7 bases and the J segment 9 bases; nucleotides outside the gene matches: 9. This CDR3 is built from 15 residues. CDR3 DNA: TGTGCCATCACCGCCGGGACAGGGGTGGCTTCACCCCTCCACTTT. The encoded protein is CAITAGTGVASPLHF.

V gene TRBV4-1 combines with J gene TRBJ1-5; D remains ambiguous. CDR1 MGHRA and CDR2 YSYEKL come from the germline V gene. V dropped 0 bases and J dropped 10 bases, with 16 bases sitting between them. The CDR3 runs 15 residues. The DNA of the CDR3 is TGCGCCAGCAGCCAAGACTTTGGGGTACGGCGTCCCCAGCATTTT. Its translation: CASSQDFGVRRPQHF.

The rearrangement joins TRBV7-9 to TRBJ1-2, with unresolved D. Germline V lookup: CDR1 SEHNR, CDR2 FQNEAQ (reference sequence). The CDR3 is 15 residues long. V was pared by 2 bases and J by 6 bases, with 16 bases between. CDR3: CASSLLGRSVDGYTF. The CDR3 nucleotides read TGTGCCAGCAGCTTATTAGGACGTAGTGTGGATGGCTACACCTTC. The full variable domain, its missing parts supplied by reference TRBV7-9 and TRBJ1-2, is DTGVSQNPRHKITKRGQNVTFRCDPISEHNRLYWYRQTLGQGPEFLTYFQNEAQLEKSRLLSDRFSAERPKGSFSTLEIQRTEQGDSAMYLCASSLLGRSVDGYTFGSGTRLTVV.

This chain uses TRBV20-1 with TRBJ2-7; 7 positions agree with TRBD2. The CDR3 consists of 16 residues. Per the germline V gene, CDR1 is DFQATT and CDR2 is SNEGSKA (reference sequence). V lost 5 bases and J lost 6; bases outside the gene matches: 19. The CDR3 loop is CSADAGTSARTGEQYF. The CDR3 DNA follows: TGCAGTGCTGACGCGGGTACTAGCGCGAGAACGGGCGAGCAGTACTTC.

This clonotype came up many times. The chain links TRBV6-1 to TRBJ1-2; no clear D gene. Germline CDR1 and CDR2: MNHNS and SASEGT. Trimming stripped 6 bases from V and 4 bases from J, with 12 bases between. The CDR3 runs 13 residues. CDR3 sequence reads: CASRFLGFYGYTF. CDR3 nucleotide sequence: TGTGCCAGCAGGTTTTTAGGGTTCTATGGCTACACCTTC.

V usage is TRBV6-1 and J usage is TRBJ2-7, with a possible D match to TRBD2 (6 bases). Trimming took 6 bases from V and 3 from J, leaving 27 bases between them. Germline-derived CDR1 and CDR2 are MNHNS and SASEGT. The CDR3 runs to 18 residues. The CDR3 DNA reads TGTGCCAGCAGCGGGGCGGGGAGCGCGGGGCTGGGCGGCTACGAGCAGTACTTC. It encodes CASSGAGSAGLGGYEQYF.